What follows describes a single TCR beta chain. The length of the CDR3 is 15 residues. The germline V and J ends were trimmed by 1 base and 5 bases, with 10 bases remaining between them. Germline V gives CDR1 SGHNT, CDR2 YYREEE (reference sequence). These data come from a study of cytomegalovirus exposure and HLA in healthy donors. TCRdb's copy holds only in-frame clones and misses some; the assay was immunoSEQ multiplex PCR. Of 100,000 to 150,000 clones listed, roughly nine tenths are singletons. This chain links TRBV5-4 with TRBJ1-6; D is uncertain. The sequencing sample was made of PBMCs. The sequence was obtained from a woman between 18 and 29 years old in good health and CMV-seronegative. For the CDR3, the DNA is TGTGCCAGCAGCTTGCGGGAACTAAATAATTCACCCCTCCACTTT. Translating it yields CASSLRELNNSPLHF.